Below, 25 T cell receptor beta chains from the same sample are listed, as sequenced in a study of blood T cell repertoires in COVID-19. Assay: immunoSEQ multiplex PCR; the TCRdb copy retains only in-frame clones and omits some. The sample lists 200,000 to 300,000 clones, 84% occurring once. Material for sequencing was peripheral blood. These receptors originate from a man aged 50 to 60 with acute or convalescent COVID-19.

The chain uses TRBV10-1 and TRBJ1-1; no definite D call. V gave up 0 bases and J gave up 6 bases, with 8 bases separating them. Germline V CDR1 and CDR2: WNHNN, SYGVQD (reference sequence). The CDR3 spans 13 residues. This CDR3 is CASSESGSAEAFF. CDR3 DNA: TGCGCCAGCAGTGAGTCGGGGAGCGCTGAAGCTTTCTTT.

This chain connects TRBV6-2 or TRBV6-3 to TRBJ1-1; D perhaps matches TRBD1 (5 bases). This CDR3 is built from 13 residues. Germline CDR1 reads MNHEY; CDR2 reads SVGEGT. V was pared by 3 bases and J by 1 base, with 6 bases between. CDR3 protein: CASSYGQNTEAFF. The CDR3 region has the DNA TGTGCCAGCAGTTATGGACAGAACACTGAAGCTTTCTTT.

The rearrangement joins TRBV27 to TRBJ1-2; TRBD1 agrees at 8 bases. The CDR3 sequence is 13 residues long. CDR1 is MNHEY and CDR2 is SMNVEV in the germline V gene (reference sequence). V lost 5 bases, J lost 8 bases, and 7 bases stayed unmatched. The CDR3 DNA follows: TGTGCCAGCAGTAAAGCGACAGGGGTGGGCTACACCTTC. Protein product: CASSKATGVGYTF.

This chain uses TRBV10-3 with TRBJ1-6; 8 positions match TRBD1. The germline V gene has CDR1 ENHRY and CDR2 SYGVKD. The CDR3 loop spans 13 amino acids. V lost 11 bases and J lost 6; bases outside the gene matches: 6. DNA of the CDR3: TGTGCCGCGCAGGGGGCGGGTAATTCACCCCTCCACTTT. It is translated as CAAQGAGNSPLHF.

The rearrangement joins TRBV20-1 to TRBJ1-2; tentative D call: TRBD1 (5 bases). Germline CDR1 DFQATT, CDR2 SNEGSKA (reference sequence). V was trimmed by 3 bases and J by 2 bases, leaving 13 bases between them. The CDR3 consists of 14 residues. For the CDR3, the DNA is TGCAGTGCTAGTAGCGTCCAGGGCAACTATGGCTACACCTTC. Encoded protein: CSASSVQGNYGYTF.

V is TRBV5-4 and J is TRBJ2-1; 12 bases map to TRBD2. The V segment lost 0 bases and the J segment 6 bases; nucleotides outside the gene matches: 10. CDR1 SGHNT and CDR2 YYREEE come from the germline V gene (reference sequence). This CDR3 is 18 amino acids long. CDR3 protein: CASSLVRLAGGPGNEQFF. The CDR3 nucleotides read TGTGCCAGCAGCTTGGTTAGGCTAGCGGGGGGGCCAGGCAATGAGCAGTTCTTC.

The chain links TRBV6-5 to TRBJ1-6; TRBD1 agrees at 9 bases. V shed 6 bases, J shed 1 base, and the junction held 1 base outside the gene matches. Germline lookup yields CDR1 MNHEY and CDR2 SVGAGI. The CDR3 spans 15 residues. The CDR3 here is CASRGQGSYNSPLHF. CDR3 nucleotides: TGTGCCAGCAGGGGACAGGGATCCTATAATTCACCCCTCCACTTT.

This rearrangement joins TRBV7-9 to TRBJ2-5; D gene unclear. The CDR3 loop spans 13 amino acids. Germline V gene data show CDR1 as SEHNR and CDR2 as FQNEAQ (reference sequence). Trimming shortened V by 5 bases and J by 4 bases, and 11 bases separated the two germline ends. The CDR3 loop is CASSTRGPETQYF. CDR3 sequence (DNA): TGTGCCAGCAGCACCCGAGGCCCAGAGACCCAGTACTTC.

The genes are TRBV30 and TRBJ2-7, with D unresolved. Germline loops: CDR1 GTSNPN, CDR2 SVGIG (reference sequence). This CDR3 comprises 14 residues. The V gene lost 0 bases and the J gene lost 1 base, with 10 bases spanning the gap. CDR3 amino acids: CAWSVRGQSYEQYF. The CDR3 nucleotides read TGTGCCTGGAGTGTACGTGGGCAGTCCTACGAGCAGTACTTC.

This sequence joins TRBV15 and TRBJ1-4, with D possibly matching TRBD1 (5 bases). Germline lookup yields CDR1 LNHNV and CDR2 YYDKDF (reference sequence). V lost 0 bases to trimming and J lost 8 bases, with 16 bases between them. The CDR3 consists of 16 residues. The CDR3 nucleotides are TGTGCCACCAGCAGAGAATTTGCAGGGTACGAGGAAAAACTGTTTTTT. Translating it yields CATSREFAGYEEKLFF.

The V call is TRBV19, the J call TRBJ2-5, with D possibly being TRBD1 (6 bases). CDR3 length equals 13 residues. V lost 2 bases and J 2 bases, leaving 6 bases between the germline ends. Per the germline V gene, CDR1 is LNHDA and CDR2 is SQIVND (reference sequence). CDR3 DNA sequence: TGTGCCAGTAGTATAACAGGGCAAGAGACCCAGTACTTC. It yields the protein CASSITGQETQYF.

This chain uses TRBV10-1 with TRBJ2-3; a possible D gene is TRBD2 (5 bases). The V end was cut by 0 bases, the J end by 0 bases, with 10 bases between. CDR3 length: 16 amino acids. Germline V gene sequence: CDR1 WNHNN, CDR2 SYGVQD (reference sequence). The CDR3 nucleotides are TGCGCCAGCAGTGAGTCATCGGGGTCTAGCACAGATACGCAGTATTTT. Protein product: CASSESSGSSTDTQYF.

The chain employs TRBV6-2 or TRBV6-3 and TRBJ1-1, with D possibly TRBD1 on 6 matching bases. CDR3 length equals 16 residues. The germline CDR1 and CDR2 sequences are MNHEY and SVGEGT. V lost 6 bases, J lost 0 bases, and 17 bases lay in between. CDR3 protein: CASSPGTRVMNTEAFF. CDR3 DNA sequence: TGTGCCAGCAGCCCTGGGACAAGGGTCATGAACACTGAAGCTTTCTTT.

The rearrangement joins TRBV11-3 to TRBJ2-1, with 7 bases fitting TRBD2. Germline CDR1 and CDR2: SGHNT and YENEEA. The CDR3 contains 17 residues. The V gene end was trimmed by 2 bases and the J gene end by 6 bases; junction bases not matched to a gene: 13. CDR3 in amino acids: CASSLSSFSGPRNEQFF. CDR3 DNA: TGTGCCAGCAGCTTATCTTCCTTTAGCGGGCCCCGCAATGAGCAGTTCTTC.

This sequence joins TRBV18 and TRBJ1-4; 7 bases are a match to TRBD1. Trimming cost V 6 bases and J 5 bases; bases outside gene matches: 9. The length of the CDR3 is 15 residues. The V gene's germline CDR1 is KGHSH and CDR2 LQKENI. In DNA form, the CDR3 reads TGTGCCAGCTCGGCCTGGGACAGAACAAATGAAAAACTGTTTTTT. This codes for CASSAWDRTNEKLFF.

The rearrangement joins TRBV6-1 to TRBJ1-2; D possibly corresponds to TRBD1 (6 bases). In germline, CDR1 is MNHNS, CDR2 SASEGT. The CDR3 runs to 17 residues. V lost 2 bases, J lost 3 bases, and 19 bases lay in between. The CDR3 loop reads CASSEWGQGPLDYGYTF. The CDR3, as DNA: TGTGCCAGCAGTGAATGGGGGCAGGGGCCCTTAGACTATGGCTACACCTTC.

This clone showed up just a few times. The chain combines TRBV3-1 (or the pseudogene TRBV3-2) with TRBJ2-7; TRBD2 agrees at 8 bases. CDR1 is LGHDT, CDR2 YNNKEL, per germline (reference sequence). The CDR3 has 14 amino acids. V dropped 4 bases and J dropped 0; count of bases not matched to a gene: 2. CDR3 nucleotides: TGTGCCAGCAGCCGGGCGGGGGGCTCCTACGAGCAGTACTTC. Translated: CASSRAGGSYEQYF.

J is TRBJ1-1 and V is TRBV21-1; the table's D call of TRBD1 was not tested on the DNA. TRBV21-1 is recorded as a pseudogene. The CDR3 has 14 amino acids. DNA for the CDR3: TGTGCCAGCAGCAAAGCAGTGACAGACCCTGAAGCTTTCTTT. It codes for CASSKAVTDPEAFF.

The chain is built from TRBV19 and TRBJ1-3, with D tentatively TRBD1 (5 bases). Deletions cut 4 bases from V and 8 bases from J, with 12 bases between. The CDR3 is made up of 13 amino acids. Germline CDR1 is LNHDA and CDR2 is SQIVND (reference sequence). The CDR3 sequence is CASSTTVRDTIYF. In DNA form, the CDR3 reads TGTGCCAGTAGTACGACAGTGCGAGACACCATATATTTT.

The gene calls are TRBV19 and TRBJ1-2, with a possible D match to TRBD1 (6 bases). The V gene's germline CDR1 is LNHDA and CDR2 SQIVND (reference sequence). There are 13 residues in the CDR3. Trimming stripped 7 bases from V and 2 bases from J, with 11 bases between. In DNA, the CDR3 is TGTGCCAGTACCGTGGACAGAAACTATGGCTACACCTTC. As protein: CASTVDRNYGYTF.

The chain uses TRBV28 and TRBJ2-7, with D maybe TRBD2 (5 bases). The germline gives CDR1 MDHEN, CDR2 SYDVKM. Trimming removed 4 bases from V and 1 base from J, with 20 bases in between. This CDR3 is 17 amino acids long. The CDR3 loop is CASSSGPRERLSYEQYF. The CDR3 DNA is TGTGCCAGCAGTTCCGGACCCCGGGAACGATTATCCTACGAGCAGTACTTC.

The V and J genes are TRBV6-1 and TRBJ1-2; D is unresolved. Trimming shortened V by 3 bases and J by 9 bases, and 8 bases separated the two germline ends. Germline V gene sequence: CDR1 MNHNS, CDR2 SASEGT. CDR3 length equals 11 residues. In DNA form, the CDR3 reads TGTGCCAGCAGTGAGTCTATTCGCTACACCTTC. It yields the protein CASSESIRYTF.

V usage is TRBV18 and J usage is TRBJ1-1, with 8 bases aligning to TRBD1. The V and J ends lost 6 bases and 1 base, in that order; junction bases with no gene match: 4. The CDR3 length is 14 residues. The V gene's germline CDR1 is KGHSH and CDR2 LQKENI. CDR3 coding DNA: TGTGCCAGCTCGGTCGACAGGGGGAACACTGAAGCTTTCTTT. Residues: CASSVDRGNTEAFF.

The V call is TRBV6-6, the J call TRBJ1-2; D is ambiguous. Germline V gene lookup returns CDR1 MNHNY and CDR2 SVGAGI (reference sequence). The CDR3 has 11 amino acids. Trimming shortened V by 7 bases and J by 1 base, and 4 bases separated the two germline ends. CDR3 residues: CASTLNYGYTF. As DNA, the CDR3 is TGTGCCAGCACCCTTAACTATGGCTACACCTTC.

This chain links TRBV10-3 with TRBJ1-1, with TRBD1 as a possible D gene (6 bases). V lost 2 bases to trimming and J lost 8 bases, with 12 bases between them. This CDR3 is built from 13 residues. Germline CDR1 ENHRY, CDR2 SYGVKD. The CDR3: CAISEGGRGEAFF. The CDR3 region has the DNA TGTGCCATCAGTGAGGGGGGCCGGGGCGAAGCTTTCTTT.